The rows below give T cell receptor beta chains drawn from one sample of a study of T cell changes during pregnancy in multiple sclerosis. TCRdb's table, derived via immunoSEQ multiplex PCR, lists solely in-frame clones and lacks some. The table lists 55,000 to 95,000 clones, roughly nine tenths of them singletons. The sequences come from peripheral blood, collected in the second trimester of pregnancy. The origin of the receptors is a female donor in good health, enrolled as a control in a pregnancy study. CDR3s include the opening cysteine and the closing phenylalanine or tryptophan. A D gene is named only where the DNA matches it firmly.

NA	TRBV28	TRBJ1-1	CASSTPDRHGTEAFF
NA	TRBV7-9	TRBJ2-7	CASSPPGTYSYEQYF
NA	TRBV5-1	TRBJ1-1	CASSFSGNTEAFF
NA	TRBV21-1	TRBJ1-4	CASSKNGRTEFLNEKLFF
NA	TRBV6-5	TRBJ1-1	CASSFMQKNTEAFF
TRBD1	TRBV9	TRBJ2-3	CASSGRDREADTQYF
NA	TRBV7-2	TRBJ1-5	CASSRGGSNQPQHF
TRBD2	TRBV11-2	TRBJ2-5	CASSLVVTSGSQTQYF
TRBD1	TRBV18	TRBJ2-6	CASSPVGGITGANVLTF
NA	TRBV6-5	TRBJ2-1	CASSRTEGNEQFF
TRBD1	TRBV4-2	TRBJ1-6	CASSQDLTGGVSPLHF
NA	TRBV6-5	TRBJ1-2	CASSYSGASYGYTF
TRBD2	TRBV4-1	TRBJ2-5	CASSLQRGQETQYF
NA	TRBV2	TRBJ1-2	CASSARGDYGYTF
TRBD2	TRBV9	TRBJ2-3	CASSVGLAGPTDTQYF
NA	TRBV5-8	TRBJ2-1	CASSLAEDSFNEQFF
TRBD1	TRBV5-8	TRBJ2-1	CASSHLRGKGYNEQFF